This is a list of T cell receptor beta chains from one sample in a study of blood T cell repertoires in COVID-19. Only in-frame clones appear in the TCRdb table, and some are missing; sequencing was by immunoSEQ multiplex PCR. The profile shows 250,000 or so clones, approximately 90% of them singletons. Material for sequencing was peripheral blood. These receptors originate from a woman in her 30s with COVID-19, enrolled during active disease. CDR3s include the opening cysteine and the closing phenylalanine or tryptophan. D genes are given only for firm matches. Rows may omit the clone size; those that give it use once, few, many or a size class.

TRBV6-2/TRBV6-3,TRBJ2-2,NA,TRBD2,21,CASSRDVAGGPIGVNTGELFF,TGTGCCAGCAGCCGAGACGTAGCGGGGGGGCCTATTGGGGTGAACACCGGGGAGCTGTTTTTT
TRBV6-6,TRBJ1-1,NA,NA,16,CASSYRTDTLNTEAFF,TGTGCCAGCAGTTACCGGACTGACACTTTGAACACTGAAGCTTTCTTT
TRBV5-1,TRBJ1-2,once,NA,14,CASSLYSEGVGYTF,TGCGCCAGCAGCTTGTATTCTGAAGGGGTGGGCTACACCTTC
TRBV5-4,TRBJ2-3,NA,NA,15,CASSSGLAHTDTQYF,TGTGCCAGCAGCTCTGGTTTGGCTCACACAGATACGCAGTATTTT
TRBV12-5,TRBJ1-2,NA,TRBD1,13,CASTSGTGDGYTF,TGTGCTAGTACTTCCGGGACAGGCGATGGCTACACCTTC
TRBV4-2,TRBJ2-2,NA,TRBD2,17,CASTSHGLAGVVGELFF,TGTGCCAGCACCTCTCATGGACTAGCGGGGGTCGTGGGGGAGCTGTTTTTT
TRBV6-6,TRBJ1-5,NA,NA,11,CASSYQTAQHF,TGTGCCAGCAGTTACCAAACGGCCCAGCATTTT
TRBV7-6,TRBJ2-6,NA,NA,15,CASSLQSLRVNVLTF,TGTGCCAGCAGCTTACAATCCCTTCGGGTCAACGTCCTGACTTTC
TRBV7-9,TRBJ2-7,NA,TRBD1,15,CASSLVGTGQDEQYF,TGTGCCAGCAGCTTAGTCGGGACAGGACAAGACGAGCAGTACTTC
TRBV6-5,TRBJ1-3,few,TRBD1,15,CASSYSPGQGDTIYF,TGTGCCAGCAGTTACTCCCCGGGACAGGGAGACACCATATATTTT
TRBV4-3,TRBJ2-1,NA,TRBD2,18,CASSQDAGPRGGYNEQFF,TGCGCCAGCAGCCAAGATGCAGGTCCCCGGGGGGGCTACAATGAGCAGTTCTTC
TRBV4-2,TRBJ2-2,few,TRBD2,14,CASRQRGDTGELFF,TGTGCCAGCAGGCAGCGGGGGGACACCGGGGAGCTGTTTTTT
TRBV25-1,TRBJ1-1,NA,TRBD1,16,CASSDPTGARHTEAFF,TGTGCCAGCAGTGATCCAACAGGGGCCAGGCACACTGAAGCTTTCTTT
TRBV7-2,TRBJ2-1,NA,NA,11,CASSFRDTQFF,TGTGCCAGCAGCTTCCGGGACACTCAGTTCTTC
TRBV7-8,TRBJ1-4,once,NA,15,CASSLAPGRGEKLFF,TGTGCCAGCAGCTTAGCCCCAGGAAGGGGTGAAAAACTGTTTTTT
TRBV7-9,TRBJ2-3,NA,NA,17,CASSSRPTGFVTDTQYF,TGTGCCAGCAGCTCCCGGCCGACAGGTTTCGTCACAGATACGCAGTATTTT
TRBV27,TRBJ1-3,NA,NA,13,CASSSSRGNTIYF,TGTGCCAGCAGTTCAAGTAGAGGAAACACCATATATTTT
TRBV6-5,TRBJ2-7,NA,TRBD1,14,CASSSPGQIYEQYF,TGTGCCAGCAGTTCCCCGGGACAGATCTACGAGCAGTACTTC
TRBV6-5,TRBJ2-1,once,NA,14,CASSIHGVDNEQFF,TGTGCCAGCTCTATCCACGGGGTGGACAATGAGCAGTTCTTC
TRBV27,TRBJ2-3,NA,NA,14,CASSSSYFTDTQYF,TGTGCCAGCAGTTCCTCCTATTTCACAGATACGCAGTATTTT
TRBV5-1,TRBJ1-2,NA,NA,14,CASSLRTANYGYTF,TGCGCCAGCAGCCTTCGGACAGCCAACTATGGCTACACCTTC
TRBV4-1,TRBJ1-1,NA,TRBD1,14,CASTRGNQNTEAFF,TGCGCCAGCACCAGGGGGAACCAGAACACTGAAGCTTTCTTT
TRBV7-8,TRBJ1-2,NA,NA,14,CASSSILGQRGYTF,TGTGCCAGCAGCTCAATCCTCGGACAGCGAGGCTACACCTTC
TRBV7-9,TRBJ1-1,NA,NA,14,CASNPSLGNTEAFF,TGTGCCAGCAACCCCTCTCTGGGCAACACTGAAGCTTTCTTT
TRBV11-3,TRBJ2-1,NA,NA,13,CASSNQQGNEQFF,TGTGCCAGCAGCAACCAACAGGGCAATGAGCAGTTCTTC
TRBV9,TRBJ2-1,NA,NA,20,CASSVWPSSMGTQSYNEQFF,TGTGCCAGCAGCGTCTGGCCAAGTTCCATGGGGACTCAGTCCTACAATGAGCAGTTCTTC
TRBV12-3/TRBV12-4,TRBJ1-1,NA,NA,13,CASSVDGYTEAFF,TGTGCCAGCAGCGTTGACGGGTACACTGAAGCTTTCTTT
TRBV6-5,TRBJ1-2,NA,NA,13,CATSDNPYYGYTF,TGTGCCACCTCAGATAACCCCTACTATGGCTACACCTTC
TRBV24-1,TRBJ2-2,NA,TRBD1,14,CATSRQGVTGELFF,TGTGCCACCAGTAGACAGGGGGTCACCGGGGAGCTGTTTTTT
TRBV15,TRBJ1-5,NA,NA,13,CATSLTADQPQHF,TGTGCCACCAGCCTTACAGCCGATCAGCCCCAGCATTTT
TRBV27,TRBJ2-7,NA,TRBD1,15,CASADVGTGPGEQYF,TGTGCCAGCGCGGACGTGGGGACAGGTCCTGGCGAGCAGTACTTC
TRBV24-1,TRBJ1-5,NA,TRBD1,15,CATSEPGQFNQPQHF,TGTGCCACCAGTGAACCGGGACAGTTCAATCAGCCCCAGCATTTT
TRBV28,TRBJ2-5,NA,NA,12,CASSIPQETQYF,TGTGCCAGCAGTATCCCGCAAGAGACCCAGTACTTC
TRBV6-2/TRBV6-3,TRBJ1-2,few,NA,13,CASSIGASYGYTF,TGTGCCAGCAGTATCGGAGCGAGCTATGGCTACACCTTC
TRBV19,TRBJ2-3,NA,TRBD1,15,CASSMRGQGGYGQYF,TGTGCCAGTAGTATGAGGGGACAGGGGGGGTACGGGCAGTATTTT
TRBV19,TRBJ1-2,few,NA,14,CASLVSGTHNGYTF,TGTGCCAGTTTGGTATCCGGGACACATAACGGCTACACCTTC
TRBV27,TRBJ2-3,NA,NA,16,CASSSAVGRGTDTQYF,TGTGCCAGCAGTTCCGCCGTAGGCAGGGGAACAGATACGCAGTATTTT
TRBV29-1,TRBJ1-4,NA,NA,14,CSVATGQFNEKLFF,TGCAGCGTCGCAACAGGACAATTTAATGAAAAACTGTTTTTT
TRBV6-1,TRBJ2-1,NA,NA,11,CAGSGGSEQFF,TGTGCCGGTTCTGGGGGGAGTGAGCAGTTCTTC
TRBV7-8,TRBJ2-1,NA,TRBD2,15,CASSFQRTSGNEQFF,TGTGCCAGCAGCTTCCAGAGGACTAGCGGCAATGAGCAGTTCTTC
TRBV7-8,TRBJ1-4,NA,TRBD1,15,CASSLGGQGNEKLFF,TGTGCCAGCAGCTTAGGGGGACAGGGGAATGAAAAACTGTTTTTT
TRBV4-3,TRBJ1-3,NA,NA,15,CASSQVTGSRNTIYF,TGCGCCAGCAGCCAAGTTACAGGGAGTAGGAACACCATATATTTT
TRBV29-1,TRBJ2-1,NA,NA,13,CSVPAGSYNEQFF,TGCAGCGTTCCCGCGGGGTCCTACAATGAGCAGTTCTTC
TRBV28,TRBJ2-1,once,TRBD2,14,CASRLAGADNEQFF,TGTGCCAGCAGACTAGCGGGGGCCGACAATGAGCAGTTCTTC
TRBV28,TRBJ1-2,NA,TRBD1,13,CATPGTDYDGYTF,TGTGCCACTCCGGGGACAGACTATGATGGCTACACCTTC
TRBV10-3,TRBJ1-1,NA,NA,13,CAATGILNTEAFF,TGTGCCGCCACAGGGATATTGAACACTGAAGCTTTCTTT
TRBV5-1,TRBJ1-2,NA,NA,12,CASSLAGDGYTF,TGCGCCAGCAGCTTGGCCGGGGATGGCTACACCTTC
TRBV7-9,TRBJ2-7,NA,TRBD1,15,CASSPGTGFSYEQYF,TGTGCCAGCAGCCCCGGGACAGGGTTCTCCTACGAGCAGTACTTC
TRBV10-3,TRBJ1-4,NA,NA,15,CAISDRQGVNEKLFF,TGTGCCATCAGTGATCGGCAGGGTGTTAATGAAAAACTGTTTTTT
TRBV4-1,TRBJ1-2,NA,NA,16,CASSPYFSHGRAGYTF,TGCGCCAGCAGCCCCTATTTTTCACACGGGAGGGCTGGCTACACCTTC